The 10 T cell receptor beta chains below come from one sample, sequenced in a study of control samples from healthy donors and cancer patients. TCRdb's copy holds only in-frame clones and misses some; the assay was immunoSEQ multiplex PCR. The sample has roughly 400,000 clones, 75% to 95% seen once. Sequencing was performed on PBMCs. The receptor set was obtained from a middle-aged man with head and neck cancer.

The chain couples TRBV18 to TRBJ1-2; TRBD1 aligns across 8 bases. V was clipped by 4 bases and J by 4 bases; unmatched bases: 8. CDR3 length equals 15 residues. The V gene's germline CDR1 is KGHSH and CDR2 LQKENI. The DNA of the CDR3 is TGTGCCAGCTCACAAACGACAGGGGAAGCCTATGGCTACACCTTC. This codes for CASSQTTGEAYGYTF.

CDR3 residues: CASSDTGTGLTEAFF. CDR3 in DNA: TGCGCCAGCAGTGATACCGGGACAGGGCTCACTGAAGCTTTCTTT. The V call is TRBV10-1, the J call TRBJ1-1; 9 nucleotides match TRBD1. The ends lost 3 bases at V and 4 bases at J; junction bases unmatched: 6. Germline values: CDR1 WNHNN, CDR2 SYGVQD (reference sequence). The CDR3 consists of 15 residues.

V gene TRBV27 combines with J gene TRBJ2-3; D unresolved. This CDR3 comprises 13 residues. Between the trimmed V and J ends, which lost 4 bases and 7 bases, there was a span of 12 bases. Germline-derived CDR1 and CDR2 are MNHEY and SMNVEV (reference sequence). In DNA, the CDR3 is TGTGCCAGCAGTTGGGCCGCCCCCAATACGCAGTATTTT. It specifies CASSWAAPNTQYF.

The rearrangement links TRBV11-2 to TRBJ2-7; TRBD2 is a possible D gene (6 bases). Trimming took 5 bases from V and 7 from J, leaving 15 bases between them. The CDR3 loop spans 13 amino acids. Germline lookup yields CDR1 SGHAT and CDR2 FQNNGV. Here the CDR3 DNA reads TGTGCCAGCAGCCCTAGTTGGGACTCAGAGCAGTACTTC. Its protein product is CASSPSWDSEQYF. The full variable domain, its missing parts supplied by reference TRBV11-2 and TRBJ2-7, is EAGVAQSPRYKIIEKRQSVAFWCNPISGHATLYWYQQILGQGPKLLIQFQNNGVVDDSQLPKDRFSAERLKGVDSTLKIQPAKLEDSAVYLCASSPSWDSEQYFGPGTRLTVT.

The chain has TRBV11-3 and TRBJ1-1; D is perhaps TRBD1 (5 bases). The CDR3 sequence is 15 residues long. Germline lookup yields CDR1 SGHNT and CDR2 YENEEA. Trimming pared 2 bases from V and 2 bases from J, leaving 12 bases between. Here the CDR3 reads CASSLKGSGNTEAFF. In DNA form, the CDR3 reads TGTGCCAGCAGCTTAAAGGGGTCGGGTAACACTGAAGCTTTCTTT.

V is TRBV3-1 (or the pseudogene TRBV3-2) and J is TRBJ2-2, with 8 positions matching TRBD1. The germline V gene has CDR1 LGHDT and CDR2 YNNKEL (reference sequence). The CDR3 sequence is 15 residues long. V trimming: 4 bases; J trimming: 5 bases; junction bases outside the gene matches: 6. Written as DNA, the CDR3 is TGTGCCAGCAGCCTCGGGACAGGTAGTACCGGGGAGCTGTTTTTT. Amino acid sequence: CASSLGTGSTGELFF.

The V gene is TRBV5-6, the J gene TRBJ2-4; no definite D call. Germline CDR1 reads SGHDT; CDR2 reads YYEEEE. The ends were cut back, 0 bases at V and 8 bases at J, with 9 bases in the middle. This CDR3 region has 13 residues. The CDR3 protein is CASSLAHSDIQYF. Here the CDR3 DNA reads TGTGCCAGCAGCTTGGCCCACTCCGACATTCAGTACTTC.

This clone was counted between two and nine times. V is TRBV19 and J is TRBJ1-5, with 10 positions matching TRBD1. Germline V lookup: CDR1 LNHDA, CDR2 SQIVND (reference sequence). The CDR3 runs to 16 residues. J was trimmed by 2 bases and V by 5 bases; bases with no gene match: 6. CDR3 amino acids: CASSSTGTGGNQPQHF. CDR3 sequence (DNA): TGTGCCAGTAGTTCGACCGGGACAGGGGGCAATCAGCCCCAGCATTTT.

This chain links TRBV4-1 with TRBJ1-4; tentative D call: TRBD1 (5 bases). V lost 4 bases and J 8 bases, leaving 11 bases between the germline ends. CDR3 length: 13 residues. Germline values: CDR1 MGHRA, CDR2 YSYEKL. CDR3: CASSRTGGEKLFF. The CDR3 DNA reads TGCGCCAGCAGCCGAACCGGGGGGGAAAAACTGTTTTTT.

This chain joins TRBV4-2 and TRBJ1-1; D ambiguous. Germline values: CDR1 LGHNA, CDR2 YNFKEQ. With 0 bases removed from V and 6 bases from J, the gap between germline ends came to 14 bases. The CDR3 sequence is 15 residues long. As DNA, the CDR3 is TGTGCCAGCAGCCAAGATAGGCCGCCTGATGCTGAAGCTTTCTTT. It yields the protein CASSQDRPPDAEAFF.